Here is one TCR beta chain with its context. Deletions cut 10 bases from V and 7 bases from J, with 14 bases between. The CDR3 extends over 13 amino acids. Looked up from germline, CDR1 is MDHEN and CDR2 is SYDVKM. This record comes from a study of blood T cell repertoires in COVID-19. TCRdb's table, derived via immunoSEQ multiplex PCR, lists solely in-frame clones and lacks some. The repertoire holds just over 200,000 clones, with 65% to 90% as singletons. This clonotype originated in an elderly man with acute or convalescent COVID-19. Sequenced input: peripheral blood. The chain recombines TRBV28 with TRBJ1-6; no reliable D call. The chain's CDR3 is CATRWERNSPLHF. CDR3 sequence (DNA): TGTGCCACCAGATGGGAGAGAAATTCACCCCTCCACTTT.